Shown below are 27 T cell receptor beta chains from a single sample sequenced in a study of T cell clonality in common variable immunodeficiency. Notes on the study in general: In common variable immunodeficiency, TCR beta chains reportedly carried fewer deletions and N-nucleotide insertions.

The assay was immunoSEQ multiplex PCR, and TCRdb's table has in-frame clones only and misses some. This sample has about 16,000 clones, each found more than once. No cognate antigen is known for these TCRs. Sequenced: peripheral blood mononuclear cells. These receptor sequences come from a human donor with common variable immunodeficiency.

This clone was counted ten times or more. The read comes to an end 3 residues before the CDR3 does, leaving the germline J gene to fill in the end. The chain employs TRBV13 and TRBJ1-2; no firm D call. The length of the CDR3 is 11 residues. Germline values: CDR1 PRHDT, CDR2 FYEKMQ (reference sequence). The chain's CDR3 is CASSLGGTYTF. The covered CDR3 bases are TGTGCCAGCAGCTTAGGAGGTACG.

This clone was counted ten times or more. The read ends 3 residues shy of where the CDR3 ends; the end is completed using the germline J gene. This rearrangement joins TRBV7-6 to TRBJ2-2; 9 nucleotides line up with TRBD2. The CDR3 length is 16 residues. V gave up 1 base and J gave up 4 bases; unmatched junction bases: 4. Germline CDR1 SGHVS, CDR2 FNYEAQ. The chain's CDR3 is CASSLGLAGSTGELFF. CDR3 DNA (partial): TGTGCCAGCAGCTTAGGGCTAGCGGGGTCCACCGGGGAG.

As concerns this clone: Read coverage stops 3 residues before the CDR3 terminus; the germline J gene supplies the remainder. The chain carries TRBV6-2 or TRBV6-3 and TRBJ1-5; D perhaps matches TRBD1 (6 bases). The germline V gene has CDR1 MNHEY and CDR2 SVGEGT. The CDR3 extends over 16 amino acids. The ends were cut back, 0 bases at V and 4 bases at J, with 13 bases in the middle. CDR3 DNA, as far as it was read: TGTGCCAGCAGTTACTCTCGGACAGTTAGGAATCAGCCC. Its protein product is CASSYSRTVRNQP. The entire CDR3 reads CASSYSRTVRNQPQHF.

Only a few counts were recorded for this clone. The CDR3 spells CASSPGLFSTDTQYF. The DNA read from the CDR3 is TGTGCCAGCTCACCGGGACTTTTTAGCACAGATACG. This chain joins TRBV18 and TRBJ2-3; weak D call: TRBD2 (6 bases). The read comes to an end 3 residues before the CDR3 does, leaving the germline J gene to fill in the end. The CDR3 length is 15 residues. V lost 3 bases and J 0 bases, leaving 10 bases between the germline ends. CDR1 is KGHSH, CDR2 LQKENI, per germline.

The CDR3 loop is CASSLRAGFTDTQYF. The DNA read from the CDR3 is TGTGCCAGCAGCTTAAGGGCGGGGTTCACAGATACG. This rearrangement joins TRBV7-2 to TRBJ2-3; possible D gene TRBD2, 6 bases. The read ends 3 residues early relative to the CDR3; the germline J gene fills the gap. The length of the CDR3 is 15 residues. Trimming pared 2 bases from V and 2 bases from J, leaving 11 bases between. In germline, CDR1 is SGHTA, CDR2 FQGNSA.

For this clone: The CDR3 end lies 3 residues beyond the end of the read and is filled in from the germline J gene. The chain is built from TRBV10-2 and TRBJ1-5; 8 positions agree with TRBD1. The CDR3 extends over 16 amino acids. Per germline, CDR1 WSHSY and CDR2 SAAADI. Losses at the gene ends were 5 bases for V and 6 bases for J; bases not matched to a gene: 12. The covered CDR3 bases are TGCGCCAGCAGTCCGGTCGCAGGGGGCGCCGGTCAGCCC. Translation: CASSPVAGGAGQP. The CDR3 in full is CASSPVAGGAGQPQHF.

In this sample, this clone turned up many times. Relative to the germline gene, one junction end is altered; a read error may explain this. The read terminates 3 residues ahead of where the CDR3 ends, so the germline J gene completes it. The chain combines TRBV4-2 with TRBJ2-3; TRBD1 is a possible D gene (6 bases). Germline V gene lookup returns CDR1 LGHNA and CDR2 YNFKEQ. The CDR3 is 16 residues long. CDR3 DNA, as far as it was read: TGCGCCAGCAGCCAAGCCTGGGGGCAGTCAGGAGATACG. Its protein is CASSQAWGQSGDT. The CDR3 in its entirety is CASSQAWGQSGDTQYF.

This clone was found a few times. The covered CDR3 bases are TGTGCCAGCTCACCAACAGGGGGTGTTGTGACCGGGGAG. Its translation is CASSPTGGVVTGE. The whole CDR3 is CASSPTGGVVTGELFF. The chain combines TRBV18 with TRBJ2-2, with TRBD1 identical over 8 bases. The read ends 3 residues early relative to the CDR3; the germline J gene fills the gap. Looked up from germline, CDR1 is KGHSH and CDR2 is LQKENI. V shed 2 bases and J 5 bases; nucleotides not matched to a gene: 7. The CDR3 runs 16 residues.

Points on this clone: The sequenced fragment ends 3 residues before the CDR3 boundary, so the rest is inferred from the germline J gene. The chain is built from TRBV5-1 and TRBJ2-5; D unclear. Trimming stripped 3 bases from V and 1 base from J, with 7 bases between. The CDR3 has 13 residues. Germline V gene lookup returns CDR1 SGHRS and CDR2 YFSETQ. The covered CDR3 bases are TGCGCCAGCAGCTCTCTATCCCAAGAGACC. As protein: CASSSLSQET. The full CDR3 sequence reads CASSSLSQETQYF.

This clone was counted between two and nine times. With the read ending 3 residues before the CDR3 end, the germline J gene is used to fill in that end. The rearrangement links TRBV20-1 to TRBJ2-1, with TRBD1 matching over 9 bases. V lost 0 bases and J lost 7; bases outside the gene matches: 10. CDR1 DFQATT and CDR2 SNEGSKA come from the germline V gene (reference sequence). CDR3 size: 16 residues. The CDR3 loop is CSARDPRDRERNEQFF. The sequenced CDR3 bases are TGCAGTGCTAGAGATCCAAGGGACAGGGAAAGGAATGAG.

This clone has ten or more counts. The read stops 3 residues short of the end of the CDR3; the missing end is completed from the germline J gene. This rearrangement joins TRBV7-2 to TRBJ2-4; 7 bases agree with TRBD2. Per the germline V gene, CDR1 is SGHTA and CDR2 is FQGNSA. The CDR3 is 15 amino acids. V shed 3 bases, J shed 1 base, and the junction held 3 bases outside the gene matches. CDR3 residues: CASSFGGTAKNIQYF. The covered CDR3 bases are TGTGCCAGCAGCTTCGGGGGGACGGCCAAAAACATT.

This clone was picked up many times. The observed sequence ends 3 residues before the CDR3 terminus, with the missing tail filled in from the germline J gene. The chain carries TRBV7-9 and TRBJ2-3, with 8 bases fitting TRBD2. This CDR3 spans 14 amino acids. Germline assignment: CDR1 SEHNR and CDR2 FQNEAQ (reference sequence). V lost 3 bases to trimming and J lost 5 bases; unmatched junction nucleotides: 4. CDR3 DNA (partial): TGTGCCAGCAGCTTTAGCGGGGCGTTAGATACG. This sequence encodes CASSFSGALDT. The entire CDR3 sequence reads CASSFSGALDTQYF.

This clone was seen at least ten times. The CDR3 goes on 3 residues after the read ends, and that part is filled in from the germline J gene. The chain uses TRBV4-1 and TRBJ2-2, with 10 nucleotides matching TRBD2. Germline V CDR1 and CDR2: MGHRA, YSYEKL. The CDR3 totals 16 residues. V was pared by 1 base and J by 5 bases, with 4 bases of the junction left unmatched. The CDR3 DNA, read in part, is TGCGCCAGCAGCCAAGCTGCTAGCGGGAGTACCGGGGAG. Its translation: CASSQAASGSTGE. The entire CDR3 protein reads CASSQAASGSTGELFF.

This clone has more than one count but fewer than ten. At one boundary the junction diverges from the germline segment, which might be a read error. The read halts 3 residues ahead of the CDR3 end, with the missing end drawn from the germline J gene. The gene calls are TRBV19 and TRBJ2-7, with 7 positions matching TRBD2. Germline lookup yields CDR1 LNHDA and CDR2 SQIVND (reference sequence). The CDR3 is 15 residues long. The CDR3 region is CASKQSGLVVNEQYF. Partial CDR3 DNA: TGTGCAAGTAAACAATCCGGACTAGTGGTAAACGAG.

This clone turned up a few times. The read terminates 3 residues before the CDR3 end, so the remaining end is supplied by the germline J gene. V is TRBV18 and J is TRBJ2-1, with 9 bases lining up with TRBD2. After removal of 6 bases from V and 7 bases from J, the junction contained 13 bases not matched to a gene. This CDR3 spans 16 amino acids. The V gene's germline CDR1 is KGHSH and CDR2 LQKENI. The CDR3 DNA, read in part, is TGTGCCAGCTCCCCTAGGGGGTCTAGCGGGGCAAATGAG. As protein: CASSPRGSSGANE. The CDR3 reads in full as CASSPRGSSGANEQFF.

A few counts support this clone. The read comes to an end 3 residues before the CDR3 does, leaving the germline J gene to fill in the end. The V call is TRBV11-1, the J call TRBJ2-1; D is unclear. The ends were cut back, 0 bases at V and 5 bases at J, with 8 bases in the middle. Germline CDR1 SGHAT, CDR2 FQDESV (reference sequence). There are 14 residues in the CDR3. The part of the CDR3 DNA that was read is TGTGCCAGCAGCTTAGCCCCCCCCAACAATGAG. Its protein is CASSLAPPNNE. The full CDR3 protein is CASSLAPPNNEQFF.

Points on this clone: The read stops 3 residues short of the end of the CDR3; the missing end is completed from the germline J gene. The J gene is TRBJ2-7, the V gene TRBV18; TRBD2 aligns across 13 bases. In germline, CDR1 is KGHSH, CDR2 LQKENI. J gave up 3 bases and V 3 bases, and 5 bases lay outside the gene matches. The CDR3 sequence is 16 residues long. The covered CDR3 bases are TGTGCCAGCTCACCTTCCGGGACTAGCGGGATCTACGAG. It encodes CASSPSGTSGIYE. The entire CDR3 sequence reads CASSPSGTSGIYEQYF.

This clone has a handful of counts. From the germline J gene comes the end of the CDR3, since the read stops 3 residues before it. J is TRBJ2-1 and V is TRBV7-3; 7 nucleotides align to TRBD2. Germline CDR1 SGHTA, CDR2 FQGTGA. The CDR3 is 15 amino acids. V lost 9 bases, J lost 1 base, and 9 bases stayed unmatched. The sequenced CDR3 bases are TGTGCCAGTTCTTTTCTAGCGGCTTCCTACAATGAG. Protein: CASSFLAASYNE. The full-length CDR3 reads as CASSFLAASYNEQFF.

There are a few counts of this clone. The observed sequence ends 3 residues before the CDR3 terminus, with the missing tail filled in from the germline J gene. The chain is built from TRBV7-6 and TRBJ2-5, with 9 bases identical to TRBD2. The CDR3 contains 18 residues. V gave up 6 bases and J gave up 1 base; unmatched junction bases: 15. Germline lookup yields CDR1 SGHVS and CDR2 FNYEAQ. Incomplete CDR3 DNA: TGTGCCAGCAGGGGACGGCGGGGGGGCCGTATACTCCAAGAGACC. Translation: CASRGRRGGRILQET. The full CDR3 protein reads CASRGRRGGRILQETQYF.

This clone came up many times. The read stops 3 residues short of the end of the CDR3; the missing end is completed from the germline J gene. The chain recombines TRBV7-9 with TRBJ1-1; tentative D call: TRBD1 (6 bases). CDR1 and CDR2 from the germline V gene are SEHNR and FQNEAQ (reference sequence). The CDR3 covers 14 residues. The CDR3 sequence: CASSTQTGLKWAFF. Partial CDR3 DNA: TGTGCCAGCAGCACCCAGACAGGTCTCAAATGG.

This clone showed up just a few times. CDR3 bases read: TGCGCCAGCAGCTTTACAGTGAACACTGAA. Translation gives CASSFTVNTE. The whole CDR3 is CASSFTVNTEAFF. The chain is built from TRBV5-1 and TRBJ1-1; D gene unclear. From the germline J gene comes the end of the CDR3, since the read stops 3 residues before it. The ends were cut back, 2 bases at V and 0 bases at J, with 5 bases in the middle. The germline CDR1 and CDR2 sequences are SGHRS and YFSETQ. This CDR3 spans 13 amino acids.

This clone appeared a few times. The read finishes 3 residues shy of the CDR3 end, and the germline J gene is used to complete it. The chain is built from TRBV2 and TRBJ1-5; D gene uncertain. V lost 2 bases to trimming and J lost 0 bases, with 11 bases between them. Germline loops: CDR1 SNHLY, CDR2 FYNNEI. The CDR3 runs 16 residues. The chain's CDR3 is CASSENSMYSNQPQHF. Partial CDR3 DNA: TGTGCCAGCAGTGAAAACAGCATGTATAGCAATCAGCCC.

This clone is medium-sized within its sample. The missing CDR3 end, 3 residues past where the read stops, is filled in from the germline J gene. This chain connects TRBV5-4 to TRBJ2-5; tentatively, D is TRBD2 (6 bases). Looked up from germline, CDR1 is SGHNT and CDR2 is YYREEE (reference sequence). The CDR3 length is 14 residues. The germline V and J ends were trimmed by 3 bases and 2 bases, with 11 bases remaining between them. This chain's CDR3 is CASSSGTLQETQYF. The DNA read from the CDR3 is TGTGCCAGCAGCTCCGGGACTTTGCAAGAGACC.

By sample share, this clone is medium-sized. Read data end 3 residues before the CDR3 end; the end is taken from the germline J gene. The J gene is TRBJ2-7, the V gene TRBV20-1; 8 positions match TRBD2. V lost 2 bases to trimming and J lost 0 bases; unmatched junction nucleotides: 6. This CDR3 has 15 residues. Germline values: CDR1 DFQATT, CDR2 SNEGSKA (reference sequence). Incomplete CDR3 DNA: TGCAGTGCTAGACGGCTAGCGGGCAGCTCCTACGAG. It codes for CSARRLAGSSYE. The full CDR3 is CSARRLAGSSYEQYF.

This clone was counted a few times. This CDR3 is CASSAQTGFLTGANVLTF. Partial CDR3 DNA: TGTGCCAGCTCTGCACAGACAGGGTTCTTAACTGGGGCCAACGTC. The V and J genes are TRBV18 and TRBJ2-6; the match to TRBD1 covers 7 bases. The CDR3 goes on 3 residues after the read ends, and that part is filled in from the germline J gene. Germline lookup yields CDR1 KGHSH and CDR2 LQKENI. The CDR3 consists of 18 residues. J lost 2 bases, V lost 6 bases, and 13 bases had no gene match.

Notes on this clone: The read finishes 3 residues shy of the CDR3 end, and the germline J gene is used to complete it. J is TRBJ2-7 and V is TRBV29-1; TRBD1 aligns across 11 bases. The germline CDR1 and CDR2 sequences are SQVTM and ANQGSEA. The V and J ends lost 1 base and 1 base, in that order; junction bases with no gene match: 3. The CDR3 totals 15 residues. This CDR3 reads CSVEAGQGVSYEQYF. The CDR3 DNA, read in part, is TGCAGCGTTGAAGCGGGACAGGGGGTTTCCTACGAG.

This clone was observed at least ten times. The CDR3 end lies 3 residues beyond the end of the read and is filled in from the germline J gene. This chain joins TRBV10-3 and TRBJ1-6; D may be TRBD1 (5 bases). V was pared by 6 bases and J by 11 bases, with 20 bases between. The CDR3 is 15 amino acids. CDR1 and CDR2 from the germline V gene are ENHRY and SYGVKD. The sequenced part of the CDR3 DNA is TGTGCCATCAGCGTAGACTGGGGGGGAGGTGCACCC. This translates into CAISVDWGGGAP. The CDR3 in its entirety is CAISVDWGGGAPLHF.